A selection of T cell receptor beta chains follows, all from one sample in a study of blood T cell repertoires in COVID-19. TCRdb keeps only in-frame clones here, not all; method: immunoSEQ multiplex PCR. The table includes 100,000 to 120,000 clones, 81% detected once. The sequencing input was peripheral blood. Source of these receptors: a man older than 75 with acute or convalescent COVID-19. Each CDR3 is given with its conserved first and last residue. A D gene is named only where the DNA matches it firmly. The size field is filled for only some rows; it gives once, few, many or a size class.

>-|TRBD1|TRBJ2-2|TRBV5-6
TGTGCCAGCAGCTGGACAGGGACCGGGGAGCTGTTTTTT
CASSWTGTGELFF
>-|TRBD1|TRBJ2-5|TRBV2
TGTGCCAGCAGTGGCAGGGGGCTCGGGGAGACCCAGTACTTC
CASSGRGLGETQYF
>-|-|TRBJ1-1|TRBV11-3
TGTGCCAGCAGCCCGCGGCATGACACTGAAGCTTTCTTT
CASSPRHDTEAFF
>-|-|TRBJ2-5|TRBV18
TGTGCCAGCTCTCTACCCGGGACCCAGGGGTCCCAGTACTTC
CASSLPGTQGSQYF
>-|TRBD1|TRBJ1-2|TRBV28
TGTGCCAGCAGGTCCGACAGGGAATCGGCCTATGGCTACACCTTC
CASRSDRESAYGYTF
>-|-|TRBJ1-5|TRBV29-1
TGCAGCGCTATAGAGGGCACCGGTTATAGCAATCAGCCCCAGCATTTT
CSAIEGTGYSNQPQHF
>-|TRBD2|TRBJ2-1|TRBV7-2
TGTGCCAGCAGCTTCACTAGCGGGAGATCTGAGCAGTTCTTC
CASSFTSGRSEQFF
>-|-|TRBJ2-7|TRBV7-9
TGTGCCAGCAGCTTAGCACAATCCTTCTACGAGCAGTACTTC
CASSLAQSFYEQYF
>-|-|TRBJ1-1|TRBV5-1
TGCGCCAGCAAAGATACAGGGCATGCTGAAGCTTTCTTT
CASKDTGHAEAFF
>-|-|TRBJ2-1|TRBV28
TGTGCCAGCATCCCTGGGGGGTCCTACAATGAGCAGTTCTTC
CASIPGGSYNEQFF
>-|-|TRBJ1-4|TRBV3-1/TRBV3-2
TGTGCCAGCAGCCAGCCGGGGGGTGGTAATGAAAAACTGTTTTTT
CASSQPGGGNEKLFF
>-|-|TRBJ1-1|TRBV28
TGTGCCAGCACCACCTCCCCCGCAGAAGACACTGAAGCTTTCTTT
CASTTSPAEDTEAFF
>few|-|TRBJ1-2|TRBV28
TGTGCCAGCAGCACGGGAACTTATGATGGCTACACCTTC
CASSTGTYDGYTF
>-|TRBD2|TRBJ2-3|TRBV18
TGTGCCAGCTCATCGGGACTAGCGGGAGCGGTTGCCTTTGAAAATACGCAGTATTTT
CASSSGLAGAVAFENTQYF
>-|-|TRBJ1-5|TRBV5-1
TGCGCCAGCAGCTTGGGACCAGAGGACTATCAGCCCCAGCATTTT
CASSLGPEDYQPQHF
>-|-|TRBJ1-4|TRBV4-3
TGCGCCAGCAGCCCCGCGACAGTCTACGAAAAACTGTTTTTT
CASSPATVYEKLFF
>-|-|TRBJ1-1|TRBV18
TGTGCCAGCTCACCCCCTTCCCGGGGGGCCACTGAAGCTTTCTTT
CASSPPSRGATEAFF
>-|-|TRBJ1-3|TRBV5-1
TGCGCCAGCAGCCCCTTACCAGGAACCTCTGGAAACACCATATATTTT
CASSPLPGTSGNTIYF
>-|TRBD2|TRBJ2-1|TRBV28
TGTGCCAGCAGCCCCCGACGGACTAGCGGGAGCGCTTACAATGAGCAGTTCTTC
CASSPRRTSGSAYNEQFF
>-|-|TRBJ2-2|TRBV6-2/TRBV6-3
TGTGCCAGCAGTCCGATGGGGGCATGGACCGGGGAGCTGTTTTTT
CASSPMGAWTGELFF
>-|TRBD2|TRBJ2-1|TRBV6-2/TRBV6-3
TGTGCCAGCAGTGCGATGAGGACTAGCGGCCACAATGAGCAGTTCTTC
CASSAMRTSGHNEQFF
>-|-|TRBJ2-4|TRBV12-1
TGTGCCAGCAGCTCACGGGGGAAAAACATTCAGTACTTC
CASSSRGKNIQYF
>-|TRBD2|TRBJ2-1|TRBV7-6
TGTGCCAGCAGCTGGACTAGCTCCTACAATGAGCAGTTCTTC
CASSWTSSYNEQFF
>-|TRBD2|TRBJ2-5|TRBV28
TGTGCCAGCCTCCGGCGGGAGAAAGGGACCCAGTACTTC
CASLRREKGTQYF
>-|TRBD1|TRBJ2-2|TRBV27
TGTGCCAGCAGTCCCGGGACAGGGGGCCGGAGCACCGGGGAGCTGTTTTTT
CASSPGTGGRSTGELFF
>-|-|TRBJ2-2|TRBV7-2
TGTGCCAGCAGCTTAGCGGGGGGTACTAACACCGGGGAGCTGTTTTTT
CASSLAGGTNTGELFF
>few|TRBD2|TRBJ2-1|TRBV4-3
TGCGCCAGCAGCCTGGGACTAGCGGGAGGGCCAGCCCTACTCTTC
CASSLGLAGGPALLF
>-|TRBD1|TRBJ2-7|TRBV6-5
TGTGCCAGCAGTTTCCAACAGGGGCCCTCCTACGAGCAGTACTTC
CASSFQQGPSYEQYF
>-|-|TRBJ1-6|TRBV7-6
TGTGCCAGCAGCTTAGCAGGGACACCTAATAATTCACCCCTCCACTTT
CASSLAGTPNNSPLHF